The table lists the clone carrying this TCR beta chain with many counts. Its cognate antigen is unknown. The record originates from a study of T cells in Graves' hyperthyroidism and ophthalmopathy. Study as a whole: Peripheral blood was acquired at first diagnosis, ahead of any therapy whatsoever.

Study observations and caveats: Blood held most thyroid clonotypes expanded above 0.001 frequency.

Amplified TCR beta CDR3 regions came from RNA transcripts. A set of HTBI primers served as the primers for a first-round RT-PCR of the TCR CDR3. MiXCR was run by TCRdb on the multiplex PCR reads, yielding one entry per CDR3 protein. The repertoire has about 380,000 distinct CDR3 sequences, 15% to 20% of them found once; the top ten carry 35% to 45%. The sequenced sample was blood. The sequence came from a man younger than 35 with Graves' ophthalmopathy.

The CDR3, as DNA: TGTGCCAGCAGCCTTTTACAGGCCCACTCTGGAAACACCATATATTTT. Encoded protein: CASSLLQAHSGNTIYF. The gene calls are TRBV7-9 and TRBJ1-3; D might be TRBD1 (5 bases). V shed 5 bases and J shed 0 bases, with 14 bases lying between them. CDR1 and CDR2 from the germline V gene are SEHNR and FQNEAQ (reference sequence). The CDR3 is 16 amino acids.